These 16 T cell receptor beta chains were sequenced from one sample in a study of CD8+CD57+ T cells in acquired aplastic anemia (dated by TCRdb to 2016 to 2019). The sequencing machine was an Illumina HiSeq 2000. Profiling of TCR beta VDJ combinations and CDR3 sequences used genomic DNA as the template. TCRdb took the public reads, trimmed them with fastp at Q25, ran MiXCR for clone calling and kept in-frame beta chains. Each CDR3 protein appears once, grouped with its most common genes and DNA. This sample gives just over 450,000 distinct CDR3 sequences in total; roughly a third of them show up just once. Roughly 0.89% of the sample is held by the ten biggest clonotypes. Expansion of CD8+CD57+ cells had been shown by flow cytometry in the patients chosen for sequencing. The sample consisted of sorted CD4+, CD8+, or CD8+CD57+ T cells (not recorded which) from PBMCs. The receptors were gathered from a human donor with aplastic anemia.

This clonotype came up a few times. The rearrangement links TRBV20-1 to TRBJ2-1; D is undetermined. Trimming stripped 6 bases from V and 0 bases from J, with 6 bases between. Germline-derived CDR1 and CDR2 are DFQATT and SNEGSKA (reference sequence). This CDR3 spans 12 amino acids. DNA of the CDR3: TGCAGTGCCTCTGGCTCCTACAATGAGCAGTTCTTC. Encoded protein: CSASGSYNEQFF.

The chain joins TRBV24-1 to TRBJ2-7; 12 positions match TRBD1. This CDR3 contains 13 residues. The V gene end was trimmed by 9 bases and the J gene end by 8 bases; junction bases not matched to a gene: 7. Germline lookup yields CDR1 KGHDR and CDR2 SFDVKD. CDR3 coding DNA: TGTGCCACCGGAACCGGGACAGGGGGCAAGCAGTACTTC. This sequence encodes CATGTGTGGKQYF.

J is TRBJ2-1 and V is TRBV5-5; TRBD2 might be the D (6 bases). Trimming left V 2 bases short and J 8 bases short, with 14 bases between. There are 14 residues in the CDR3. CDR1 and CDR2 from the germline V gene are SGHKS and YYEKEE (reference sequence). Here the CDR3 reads CASSLREPWDEQFF. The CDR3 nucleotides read TGTGCCAGCAGCTTACGGGAGCCCTGGGATGAGCAGTTCTTC.

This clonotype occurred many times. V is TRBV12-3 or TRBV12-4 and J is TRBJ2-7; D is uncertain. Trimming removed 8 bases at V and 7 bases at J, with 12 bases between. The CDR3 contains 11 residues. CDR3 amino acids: CASSRSREQYF. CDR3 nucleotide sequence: TGTGCCAGCTCTCGTTCCCGGGAGCAGTACTTC.

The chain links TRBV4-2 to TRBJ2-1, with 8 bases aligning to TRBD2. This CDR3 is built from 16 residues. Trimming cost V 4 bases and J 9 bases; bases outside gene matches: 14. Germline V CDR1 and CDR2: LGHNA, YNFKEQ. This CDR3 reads CASSPDAGGRLVEQFF. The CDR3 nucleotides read TGTGCCAGCAGCCCGGATGCGGGAGGCCGTTTGGTTGAGCAGTTCTTC.

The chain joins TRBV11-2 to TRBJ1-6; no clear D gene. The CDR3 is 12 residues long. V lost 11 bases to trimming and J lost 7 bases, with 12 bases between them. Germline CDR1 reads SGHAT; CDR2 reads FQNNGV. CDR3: CAWSSQNSPLHF. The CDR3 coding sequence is TGTGCCTGGAGTTCCCAAAATTCACCCCTCCACTTT. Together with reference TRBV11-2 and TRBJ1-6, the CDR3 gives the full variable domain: EAGVAQSPRYKIIEKRQSVAFWCNPISGHATLYWYQQILGQGPKLLIQFQNNGVVDDSQLPKDRFSAERLKGVDSTLKIQPAKLEDSAVYLCAWSSQNSPLHFGNGTRLTVT.

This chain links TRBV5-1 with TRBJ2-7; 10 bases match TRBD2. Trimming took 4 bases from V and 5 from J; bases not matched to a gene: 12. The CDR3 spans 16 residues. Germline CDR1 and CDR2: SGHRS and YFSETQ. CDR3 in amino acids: CASSTLPSGSADEQYF. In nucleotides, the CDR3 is TGCGCCAGCAGCACCCTTCCTAGCGGGAGTGCGGACGAGCAGTACTTC.

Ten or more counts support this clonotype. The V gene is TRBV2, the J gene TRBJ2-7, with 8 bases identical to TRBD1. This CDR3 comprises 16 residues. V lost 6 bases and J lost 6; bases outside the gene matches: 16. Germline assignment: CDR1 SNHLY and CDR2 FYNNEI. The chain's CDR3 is CASSSTVGRGRTEQYF. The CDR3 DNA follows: TGTGCCAGCAGCTCAACTGTGGGCAGGGGGCGAACCGAGCAGTACTTC.

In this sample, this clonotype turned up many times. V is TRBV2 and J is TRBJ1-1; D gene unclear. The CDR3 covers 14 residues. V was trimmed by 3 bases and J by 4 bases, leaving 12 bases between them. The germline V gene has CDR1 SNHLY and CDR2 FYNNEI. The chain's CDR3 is CASSDPGGVTEAFF. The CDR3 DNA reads TGTGCCAGCAGTGACCCAGGTGGAGTCACTGAAGCTTTCTTT.

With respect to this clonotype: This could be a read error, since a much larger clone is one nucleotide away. DNA for the CDR3: TGTGCCAGCAGCTTAGTTCGGGGACAGGGTTTGCACGGGCAGTACTTC. As protein: CASSLVRGQGLHGQYF. The genes are TRBV7-6 and TRBJ2-7; 9 bases map to TRBD1. The ends lost 1 base at V and 9 bases at J; junction bases unmatched: 13. CDR3 length: 16 residues. CDR1 is SGHVS and CDR2 is FNYEAQ in the germline V gene. Looking up the rest from reference TRBV7-6 and TRBJ2-7 gives the full variable domain: GAGVSQSPRYKVTKRGQDVALRCDPISGHVSLYWYRQALGQGPEFLTYFNYEAQQDKSGLPNDRFSAERPEGSISTLTIQRTEQRDSAMYRCASSLVRGQGLHGQYFGPGTRLTVT.

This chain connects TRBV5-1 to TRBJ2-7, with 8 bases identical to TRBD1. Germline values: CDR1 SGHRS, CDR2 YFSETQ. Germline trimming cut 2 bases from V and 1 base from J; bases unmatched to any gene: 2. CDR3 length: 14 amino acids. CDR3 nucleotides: TGCGCCAGCAGCTTTACAGGGGGTTCCTACGAGCAGTACTTC. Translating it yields CASSFTGGSYEQYF. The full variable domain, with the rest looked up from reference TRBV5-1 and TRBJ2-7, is KAGVTQTPRYLIKTRGQQVTLSCSPISGHRSVSWYQQTPGQGLQFLFEYFSETQRNKGNFPGRFSGRQFSNSRSEMNVSTLELGDSALYLCASSFTGGSYEQYFGPGTRLTVT.

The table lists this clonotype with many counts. In nucleotides, the CDR3 is TGTGCCAGCAGTTACTCTGGGGGTGAGCAGTTCTTC. Encoded protein: CASSYSGGEQFF. The chain uses TRBV6-5 and TRBJ2-1; D is tentatively TRBD1 or TRBD2 (5 bases each). Per the germline V gene, CDR1 is MNHEY and CDR2 is SVGAGI. This CDR3 region has 12 residues. Deletions cut 0 bases from V and 9 bases from J, with 6 bases between.

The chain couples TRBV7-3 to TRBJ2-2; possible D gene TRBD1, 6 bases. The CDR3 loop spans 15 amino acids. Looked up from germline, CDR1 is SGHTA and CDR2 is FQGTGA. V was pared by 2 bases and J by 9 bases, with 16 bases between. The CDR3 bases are TGTGCCAGCAGCTTAGGGGGCGGTGTTTCGAGGGAGCTGTTTTTT. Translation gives CASSLGGGVSRELFF.

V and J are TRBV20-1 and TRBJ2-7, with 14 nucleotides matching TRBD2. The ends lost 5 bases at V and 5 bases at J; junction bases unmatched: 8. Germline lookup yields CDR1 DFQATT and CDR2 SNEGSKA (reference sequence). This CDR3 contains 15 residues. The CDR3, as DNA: TGCAGTGCTGGGGGGACTAGCGGGAGCAAGAACGAGCAGTACTTC. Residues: CSAGGTSGSKNEQYF.

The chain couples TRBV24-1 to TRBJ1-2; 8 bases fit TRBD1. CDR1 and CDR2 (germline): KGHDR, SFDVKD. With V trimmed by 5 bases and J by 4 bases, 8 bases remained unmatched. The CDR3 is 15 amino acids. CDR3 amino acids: CATSGQGAHIYGYTF. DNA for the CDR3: TGTGCCACCAGTGGCCAGGGGGCGCATATCTATGGCTACACCTTC.

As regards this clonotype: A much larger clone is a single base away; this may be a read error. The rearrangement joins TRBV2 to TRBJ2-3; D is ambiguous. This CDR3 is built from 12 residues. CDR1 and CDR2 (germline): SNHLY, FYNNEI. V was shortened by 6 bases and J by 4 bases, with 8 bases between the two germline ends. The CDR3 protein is CASSQIPDTQYF. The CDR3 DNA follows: TGTGCCAGCAGCCAAATTCCAGATACGCAGTATTTT.